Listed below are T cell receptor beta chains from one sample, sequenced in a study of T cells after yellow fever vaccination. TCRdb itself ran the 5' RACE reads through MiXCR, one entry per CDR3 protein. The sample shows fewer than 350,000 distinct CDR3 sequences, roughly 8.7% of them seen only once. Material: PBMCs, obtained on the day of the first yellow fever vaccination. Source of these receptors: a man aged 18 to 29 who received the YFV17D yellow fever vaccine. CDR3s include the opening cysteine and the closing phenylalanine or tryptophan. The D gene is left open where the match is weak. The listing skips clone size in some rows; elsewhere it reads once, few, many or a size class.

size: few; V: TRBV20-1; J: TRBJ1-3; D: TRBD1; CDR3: CTARRGPGNTIYF; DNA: TGCACCGCACGGAGGGGGCCTGGAAACACCATATATTTT
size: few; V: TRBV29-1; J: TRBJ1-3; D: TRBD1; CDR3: CSVTGSGNTIYF; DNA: TGCAGCGTGACAGGGTCTGGAAACACCATATATTTT
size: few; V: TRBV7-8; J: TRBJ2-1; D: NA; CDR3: CASSLRLSSYNEQFF; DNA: TGTGCCAGCAGCTTACGTCTGAGCTCCTACAATGAGCAGTTCTTC
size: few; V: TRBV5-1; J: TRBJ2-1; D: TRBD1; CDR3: CASSATGQGALSEQFF; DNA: TGCGCCAGCAGCGCTACGGGACAGGGGGCATTGAGTGAGCAGTTCTTC
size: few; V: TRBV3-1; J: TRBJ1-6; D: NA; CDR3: CASREVGGRYNSPLHF; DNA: TGTGCCAGCAGAGAAGTGGGGGGGCGGTATAATTCACCCCTCCACTTT
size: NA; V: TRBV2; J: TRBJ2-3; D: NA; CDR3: CASRRPGPDTQYF; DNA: TGTGCCAGCAGACGGCCGGGGCCAGATACGCAGTATTTT
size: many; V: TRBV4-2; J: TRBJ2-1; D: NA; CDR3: CASSPSQERYNEQFF; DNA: TGTGCCAGCAGCCCTAGTCAGGAGCGGTACAATGAGCAGTTCTTC
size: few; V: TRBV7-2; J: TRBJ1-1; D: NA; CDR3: CASSSRVGMGNTEAFF; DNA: TGTGCCAGCAGCTCCAGAGTAGGTATGGGGAACACTGAAGCTTTCTTT
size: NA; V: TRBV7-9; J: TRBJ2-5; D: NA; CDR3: CASSPGEGIETQYF; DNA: TGTGCCAGCAGCCCCGGGGAAGGAATAGAGACCCAGTACTTC
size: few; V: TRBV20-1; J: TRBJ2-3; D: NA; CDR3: CSAGGQPGDTQYF; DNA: TGCAGTGCCGGGGGACAGCCAGGGGATACGCAGTATTTT
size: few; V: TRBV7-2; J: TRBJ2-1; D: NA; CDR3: CASSLKRGLIDEQFF; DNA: TGTGCCAGCAGCTTAAAGAGGGGTTTAATCGATGAGCAGTTCTTC
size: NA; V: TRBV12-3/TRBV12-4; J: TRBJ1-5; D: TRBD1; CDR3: CASTGTGGQPQHF; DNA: TGTGCCAGCACCGGGACAGGCGGTCAGCCCCAGCATTTT
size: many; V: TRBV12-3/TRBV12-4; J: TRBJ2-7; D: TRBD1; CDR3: CASSSDQGAAYEQYF; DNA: TGTGCCAGCAGCTCTGATCAGGGGGCGGCATACGAGCAGTACTTC
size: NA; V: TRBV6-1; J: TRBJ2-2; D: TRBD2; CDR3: CASGQGLAGNTGELFF; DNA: TGTGCCAGCGGCCAAGGGCTAGCGGGTAACACCGGGGAGCTGTTTTTT
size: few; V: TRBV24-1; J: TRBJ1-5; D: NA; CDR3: CATSETDRDSNQPQHF; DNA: TGTGCCACCAGTGAGACCGACAGAGATAGCAATCAGCCCCAGCATTTT
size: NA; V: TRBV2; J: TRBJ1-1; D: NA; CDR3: CASSEGVVNTEAFF; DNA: TGTGCCAGCAGCGAGGGAGTTGTGAACACTGAAGCTTTCTTT
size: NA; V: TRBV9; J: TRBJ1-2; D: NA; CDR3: CASSASGDYGYTF; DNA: TGTGCCAGCAGCGCTTCAGGGGACTATGGCTACACCTTC
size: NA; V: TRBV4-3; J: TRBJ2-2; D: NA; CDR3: CASSLLVGGGEGGELFF; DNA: TGCGCCAGCAGCCTCCTAGTAGGCGGGGGCGAGGGCGGGGAGCTGTTTTTT
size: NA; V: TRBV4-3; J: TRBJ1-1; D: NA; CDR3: CASSPDTNTEAFF; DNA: TGCGCCAGCAGCCCGGACACGAACACTGAAGCTTTCTTT
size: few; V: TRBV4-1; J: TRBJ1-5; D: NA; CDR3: CASSQIGIFGNQPQHF; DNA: TGCGCCAGCAGCCAAATAGGGATTTTCGGCAATCAGCCCCAGCATTTT
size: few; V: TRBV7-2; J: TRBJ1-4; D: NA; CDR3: CASSFTIATNEKLFF; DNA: TGTGCCAGCAGCTTCACCATTGCAACTAATGAAAAACTGTTTTTT
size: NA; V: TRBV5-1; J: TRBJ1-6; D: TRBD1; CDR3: CASSLATGTGDSPLHF; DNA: TGCGCCAGCAGCTTGGCTACCGGGACAGGGGATTCACCCCTCCACTTT
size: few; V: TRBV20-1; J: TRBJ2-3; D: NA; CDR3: CSARPHTDTQYF; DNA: TGCAGTGCTAGGCCCCACACAGATACGCAGTATTTT
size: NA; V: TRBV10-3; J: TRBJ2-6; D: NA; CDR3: CAISGTWGTSGANVLTF; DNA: TGTGCCATCAGTGGGACTTGGGGAACCTCTGGGGCCAACGTCCTGACTTTC
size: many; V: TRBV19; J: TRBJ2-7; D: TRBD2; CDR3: CAGTSGPTYEQYF; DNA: TGTGCCGGAACTAGCGGTCCCACCTACGAGCAGTACTTC
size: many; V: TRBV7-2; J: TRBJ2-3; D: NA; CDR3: CASSLFRSQGPPDTQYF; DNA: TGTGCCAGCAGCCTCTTTAGATCGCAGGGGCCCCCAGATACGCAGTATTTT
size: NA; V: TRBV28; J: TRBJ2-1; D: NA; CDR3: CASSPGRKRGNEQFF; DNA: TGTGCCAGCAGCCCAGGACGGAAAAGGGGCAATGAGCAGTTCTTC
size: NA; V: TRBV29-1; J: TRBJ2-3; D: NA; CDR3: CSVVRLRGTDTQYF; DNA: TGCAGCGTTGTGCGGTTGAGGGGCACAGATACGCAGTATTTT
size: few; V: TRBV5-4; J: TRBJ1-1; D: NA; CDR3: CASSGWDREAFF; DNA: TGTGCCAGCAGCGGCTGGGACCGTGAAGCTTTCTTT
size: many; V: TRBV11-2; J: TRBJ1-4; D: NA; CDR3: CASSHGEKLFF; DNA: TGTGCCAGCAGCCACGGCGAAAAACTGTTTTTT
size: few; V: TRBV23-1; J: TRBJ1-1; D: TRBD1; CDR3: CASSQPTGENTEAFF; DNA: TGCGCCAGCAGTCAACCGACAGGGGAGAACACTGAAGCTTTCTTT
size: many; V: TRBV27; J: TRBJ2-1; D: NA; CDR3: CASRQGRGDEQFF; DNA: TGTGCCAGCAGGCAGGGTCGGGGAGATGAGCAGTTCTTC
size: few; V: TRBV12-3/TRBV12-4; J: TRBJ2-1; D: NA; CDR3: CASSPSQEGYNEQFF; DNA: TGTGCCAGCAGTCCGTCACAGGAGGGTTACAATGAGCAGTTCTTC
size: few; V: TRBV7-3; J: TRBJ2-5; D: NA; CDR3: CASSLSPTGPETQYF; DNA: TGTGCCAGCAGCTTATCCCCGACGGGACCAGAGACCCAGTACTTC
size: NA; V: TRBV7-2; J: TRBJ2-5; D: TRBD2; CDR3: CASSPWLGGGETQYF; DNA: TGTGCCAGCAGCCCCTGGCTGGGGGGGGGGGAGACCCAGTACTTC
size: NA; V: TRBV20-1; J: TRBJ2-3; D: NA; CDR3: CSATRGHPDTQYF; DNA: TGCAGTGCCACCCGGGGGCATCCAGATACGCAGTATTTT
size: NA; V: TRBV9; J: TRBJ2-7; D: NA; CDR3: CASSVYGGSKYF; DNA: TGTGCCAGCAGCGTATACGGGGGATCAAAGTACTTC
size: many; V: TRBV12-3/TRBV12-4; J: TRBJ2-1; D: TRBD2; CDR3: CASSYRGLAGENEQFF; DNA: TGTGCCAGCAGTTATAGGGGACTAGCGGGGGAAAATGAGCAGTTCTTC
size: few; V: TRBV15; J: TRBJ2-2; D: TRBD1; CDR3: CATSSGKGQSTGELFF; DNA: TGTGCCACCAGCAGTGGGAAGGGACAGTCCACCGGGGAGCTGTTTTTT
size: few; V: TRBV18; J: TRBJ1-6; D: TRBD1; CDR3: CASSPLGSGGHNSPLHF; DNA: TGTGCCAGCTCACCACTGGGTTCAGGGGGTCACAATTCACCCCTCCACTTT
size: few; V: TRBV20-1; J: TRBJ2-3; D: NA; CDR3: CSASDRSTDTQYF; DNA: TGCAGTGCTAGCGACCGTAGCACAGATACGCAGTATTTT
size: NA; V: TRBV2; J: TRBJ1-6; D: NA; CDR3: CASSDGGTGRSPLHF; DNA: TGTGCCAGCAGCGATGGGGGGACGGGCCGTTCACCCCTCCACTTT
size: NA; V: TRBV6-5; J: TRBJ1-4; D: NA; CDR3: CASSYSAGARPTNEKLFF; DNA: TGTGCCAGCAGTTACTCAGCAGGCGCACGCCCAACTAATGAAAAACTGTTTTTT
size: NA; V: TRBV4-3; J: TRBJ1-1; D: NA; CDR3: CASSQDSWGKATEAFF; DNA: TGCGCCAGCAGCCAAGATTCCTGGGGAAAAGCTACTGAAGCTTTCTTT
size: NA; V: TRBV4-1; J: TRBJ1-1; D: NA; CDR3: CASSQVSGFTEAFF; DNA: TGCGCCAGCAGCCAAGTTTCCGGATTCACTGAAGCTTTCTTT
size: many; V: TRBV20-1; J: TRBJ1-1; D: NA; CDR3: CSASRPRLMNTEAFF; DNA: TGCAGTGCTAGTAGACCGAGACTCATGAACACTGAAGCTTTCTTT
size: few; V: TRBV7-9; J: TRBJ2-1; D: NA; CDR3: CASSRRGSVGQFF; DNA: TGTGCCAGCAGCCGCCGGGGTTCGGTAGGGCAGTTCTTC
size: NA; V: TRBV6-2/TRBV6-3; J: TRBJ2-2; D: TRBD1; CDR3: CASRWTGTGELFF; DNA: TGTGCCAGCAGATGGACAGGGACCGGGGAGCTGTTTTTT
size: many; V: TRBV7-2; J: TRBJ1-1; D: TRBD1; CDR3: CASSPGQGTEAFF; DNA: TGTGCCAGCAGCCCGGGACAGGGGACTGAAGCTTTCTTT
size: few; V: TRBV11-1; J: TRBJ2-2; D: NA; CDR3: CASSLIGRQGTNTGELFF; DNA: TGTGCCAGCAGCTTAATTGGGCGGCAGGGGACGAACACCGGGGAGCTGTTTTTT
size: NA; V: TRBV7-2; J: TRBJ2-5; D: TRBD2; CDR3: CASSLTRRGLQETQYF; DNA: TGTGCCAGCAGCTTAACCCGACGGGGACTACAAGAGACCCAGTACTTC
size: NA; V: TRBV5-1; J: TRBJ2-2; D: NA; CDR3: CASSGAEGTNTGELFF; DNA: TGCGCCAGCAGCGGGGCGGAGGGGACGAACACCGGGGAGCTGTTTTTT
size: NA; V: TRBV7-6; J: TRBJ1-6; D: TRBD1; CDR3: CASSWGTGDSPLHF; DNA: TGTGCCAGCAGCTGGGGGACAGGGGACTCACCCCTCCACTTT